The source of this T cell receptor (beta chain) is a study of metastatic and nonmetastatic thyroid tumors (dated by TCRdb to the early 2020s). Broadly, across the study: The researchers compared repertoires between peripheral blood samples and tumor or nodule tissue samples from patients with malignant or benign thyroid disease. Summary of the overall study and its limitations: In both blood and tumor samples, malignant tumors were reported to have significantly higher TCR beta diversity than benign nodules.

From cysteine to phenylalanine, the CDR3 is 15 amino acids long. Kept here is only the CDR3 DNA, which spans 45 bases and is read in frame from base 1. V was cut back by 3 bases and J by 0 bases, leaving a gap of 11 bases between them. The germline V gene (reference sequence) yields LNHNV for CDR1 and YYDKDF for CDR2. The library was made by PCR. Reads for this sample came from an Illumina HiSeq 4000. High-throughput sequencing was used to profile the CDR3 region of the TCR beta-chain in every patient. In the authors' own workflow: A classifier to discriminate distant-metastatic papillary thyroid cancer patients was built from CDR3 differences across clinicopathological groups. Repertoire diversity was assessed with the Shannon index, and tumor-blood repertoire similarity with the Morisita-Horn index. TCRdb passed the public sequencing reads through fastp at Q25 and MiXCR, retaining productive beta sequences. The authors' filters were not applied to this entry. The sample table lists about 52,000 clones, approximately 15% of them with a count of one. The top ten constitute 2.5% to 3.5% of the sample.

No patient had received any treatment before thyroid surgery. The study retrospectively analysed patient clinical samples collected from the early 2010s to the late 2010s using T-cell receptor beta sequencing. Of note for this clone: No antigen is known for it. Base-call qualities are not available, and no considerably larger clone is one nucleotide away.

This clonotype originated in a female donor with papillary thyroid cancer or a benign thyroid nodule (not recorded which). Some clones in this sample may be carry-over from other donors' samples. Sequencing input: blood. The receptor chain draws on TRBV15 and TRBJ1-1; TRBD1 might be the D gene, on 5 matching bases. The DNA is as follows: TGTGCCACCAGCAGCCGGGACTCCATGAACACTGAAGCTTTCTTT. It specifies CATSSRDSMNTEAFF.